The rows below give T cell receptor beta chains drawn from one sample of a study of early T cells in non-severe SARS-CoV-2 infection. One entry per CDR3 protein, called by TCRdb with MiXCR from the 5' RACE reads. Of roughly 53,000 distinct CDR3 sequences listed, 9.3% are singletons. The sample taken for sequencing was whole blood. The receptor source for this set is an adult who was a healthcare worker with PCR-confirmed SARS-CoV-2 infection or an uninfected control (not recorded which). Each CDR3 is given with its conserved first and last residue. The D gene is left open where the match is weak. Clone size, where shown, is once, few, many, or a class for clones that have expanded.

>TRBJ1-1|.|TRBV18|.
TGTGCCAGCTCACCAGGGGGGGGTCTGAACACTGAAGCTTTCTTT
CASSPGGGLNTEAFF
>TRBJ1-2|many|TRBV10-3|TRBD1
TGTGCCCTGTCTTGGACAGGGAGCTATGGCTACACCTTC
CALSWTGSYGYTF
>TRBJ2-7|many|TRBV9|TRBD2
TGTGCCAGCAGCCCCCTTAGCGGGCCTTACGAGCAGTACTTC
CASSPLSGPYEQYF
>TRBJ2-3|few|TRBV30|TRBD2
TGTGCCTGGAGTGTAGGGACTAGCGGGGGTGTTCCAGATACGCAGTATTTT
CAWSVGTSGGVPDTQYF
>TRBJ1-6|many|TRBV28|TRBD1
TGTGCCAGCAGAAAGACAGGGCCGAAGCTGAGATCACCCCTCCACTTT
CASRKTGPKLRSPLHF
>TRBJ2-3|many|TRBV12-3/TRBV12-4|.
TGTGCCAGCACCTCACCGTCGCTCGATACGCAGTATTTT
CASTSPSLDTQYF
>TRBJ1-2|few|TRBV29-1|.
TGCAGCGTTGAAGATCTGGGCGACAGATTATTTGGCTACACCTTC
CSVEDLGDRLFGYTF
>TRBJ1-3|many|TRBV20-1|.
TGCAGTGCTCCCGAGGGGATCAGAAACACCATATATTTT
CSAPEGIRNTIYF
>TRBJ2-5|many|TRBV20-1|.
TGCAGTGCTAGATCGGTCGAGACCCAGTACTTC
CSARSVETQYF
>TRBJ2-1|many|TRBV3-1|TRBD2
TGTGCCAGCAGCCAAGGGGGAGCGGGGACTAGGGCTGAGCAGTTCTTC
CASSQGGAGTRAEQFF
>TRBJ1-4|many|TRBV12-3/TRBV12-4|.
TGTGCCAGCAGCCCTGTGGGGTATGAAAAACTGTTTTTT
CASSPVGYEKLFF
>TRBJ2-5|many|TRBV2|TRBD1
TGTGCCAGCAGTGAGGGGACAGCTTCTCAAGAGACCCAGTACTTC
CASSEGTASQETQYF
>TRBJ2-2|few|TRBV12-3/TRBV12-4|.
TGTGCCAGCAGGCTCAGGGTTACGGACGAGCTGTTTTTT
CASRLRVTDELFF
>TRBJ1-5|few|TRBV19|TRBD1
TGTGCCAGTAGTACACACAGGGGAGGGGGCATCCAGCCCCAGCATTTT
CASSTHRGGGIQPQHF
>TRBJ1-1|few|TRBV3-1|.
TGTGCCAGCAGCCCCAAGGGGGGGACAATGAACACTGAAGCTTTCTTT
CASSPKGGTMNTEAFF
>TRBJ2-7|many|TRBV20-1|.
TGCAGTGCTAGAGAGTGGGGAACCTACGAGCAGTACTTC
CSAREWGTYEQYF
>TRBJ2-3|many|TRBV27|.
TGTGCCAGCAGTTACGGGGACAAAGATACGCAGTATTTT
CASSYGDKDTQYF
>TRBJ1-1|.|TRBV7-9|.
TGTGCCAGCAGCTTATCTTCAGCAGGGACTGAAGCTTTCTTT
CASSLSSAGTEAFF
>TRBJ2-2|many|TRBV19|.
TGTGCCAGCTACTCGAACACCGGGGAGCTGTTTTTT
CASYSNTGELFF
>TRBJ1-1|.|TRBV3-1|.
TGTGCCAGCAGCCACTGGACAGACCGCACTGAAGCTTTCTTT
CASSHWTDRTEAFF
>TRBJ2-1|.|TRBV20-1|.
TGCAGTGCAACCACCGGGACGGCTTACAATGAGCAGTTCTTC
CSATTGTAYNEQFF
>TRBJ1-6|many|TRBV6-1|.
TGTGCCAGCAGTAACCCCCATGGGACTATGGCCTATAATTCACCCCTCCACTTT
CASSNPHGTMAYNSPLHF
>TRBJ1-6|many|TRBV29-1|TRBD1
TGCAGCGTCCGACAGGGTCAAAATTCACCCCTCCACTTT
CSVRQGQNSPLHF
>TRBJ1-5|.|TRBV30|.
TGTGCCTGGAGCTTACAGGAGGATCAGCCCCAGCATTTT
CAWSLQEDQPQHF
>TRBJ2-1|few|TRBV12-3/TRBV12-4|TRBD2
TGTGCCAGCAGTCCCATGAGCGGGGGCCCCTACAATGAGCAGTTCTTC
CASSPMSGGPYNEQFF
>TRBJ2-7|.|TRBV12-3/TRBV12-4|.
TGTGCCAGTAACGCCCGGGACACCGGCTCCTACGAGCAGTACTTC
CASNARDTGSYEQYF
>TRBJ1-1|many|TRBV29-1|.
TGCAGCGGCTGGGCCACTGAAGCTTTCTTT
CSGWATEAFF
>TRBJ2-7|.|TRBV4-1|TRBD1
TGCGCCAGCAGCCAAGATTCAGAACAGGGGGTCTACGAGCAGTACTTC
CASSQDSEQGVYEQYF
>TRBJ1-1|.|TRBV5-4|.
TGTGCCAGCAGCCTCCGGGGACGGATGAACACTGAAGCTTTCTTT
CASSLRGRMNTEAFF
>TRBJ1-2|many|TRBV7-8|.
TGTGCCAGCAGCCGATACCAGGGACGTGGCTACACCTTC
CASSRYQGRGYTF
>TRBJ2-1|few|TRBV12-2|.
TGTGCAAGTCGCTTTCTAGCGGGGACCACCTACAATGAGCAGTTCTTC
CASRFLAGTTYNEQFF
>TRBJ1-5|many|TRBV6-1|.
TGTGCCAGCACCCTCAAGAGGGGTCAGCCCCAGCATTTT
CASTLKRGQPQHF
>TRBJ1-2|many|TRBV19|.
TGTGCCAGTAAGGGAGGGAACTATGGCTACACCTTC
CASKGGNYGYTF
>TRBJ1-5|.|TRBV2|TRBD1
TGTGCCAGCAACTCCGTAACAGGGGGGAGGGAGCCCCAGCATTTT
CASNSVTGGREPQHF
>TRBJ1-1|.|TRBV6-2/TRBV6-3|.
TGTGCCAGCAGATCTGGCGGTGGACCGAGGAACACTGAAGCTTTCTTT
CASRSGGGPRNTEAFF
>TRBJ1-2|many|TRBV27|TRBD1
TGTGCCAGCAGTTTATATTCCGGGACAGGAGGGGGCTATGGCTACACCTTC
CASSLYSGTGGGYGYTF
>TRBJ1-1|.|TRBV13|TRBD1
TGTGCCAGCAGCCCCTCCTGGGTAACAGGGGCGAAAACGAACACTGAAGCTTTCTTT
CASSPSWVTGAKTNTEAFF
>TRBJ1-1|.|TRBV5-1|.
TGCGCCAGCAAACAGGGCATTAACACTGAAGCTTTCTTT
CASKQGINTEAFF
>TRBJ2-1|.|TRBV3-1|TRBD1
TGTGCCAGCAGCCAGTCGACAGGGCGGGAGCAGTTCTTC
CASSQSTGREQFF
>TRBJ2-1|.|TRBV5-1|.
TGCGCCAGCAGAATTTTGGGGAGCTCCTACAATGAGCAGTTCTTC
CASRILGSSYNEQFF
>TRBJ2-1|.|TRBV9|TRBD1
TGTGCCAGCAGCGTCGGGACAGGGCTCTACAATGAGCAGTTCTTC
CASSVGTGLYNEQFF
>TRBJ2-2|.|TRBV9|.
TGTGCCAGCAGCCGATTAGCCGGGAACACCGGGGAGCTGTTTTTT
CASSRLAGNTGELFF